The next 21 T cell receptor beta chains were all read from a single sample in a study of brain T cells in children with intractable seizures. Sequencing used immunoSEQ multiplex PCR; TCRdb keeps in-frame clones, though not all of them. This table has 100,000 to 120,000 clones, 90% to 95% appearing once. The sequenced sample was peripheral blood, obtained at surgery. These receptors all stem from a boy in the first two years of life with hemimegalencephaly and intractable seizures.

This clone is a singleton in its sample. This CDR3 reads CASSYPGGNSPLHF. The CDR3 region has the DNA TGTGCCAGCAGTTACCCGGGGGGGAATTCACCCCTCCACTTT. This chain links TRBV6-5 with TRBJ1-6, with D perhaps matching TRBD1 (5 bases). Trimming pared 2 bases from V and 7 bases from J, leaving 9 bases between. The CDR3 loop spans 14 amino acids. Looked up from germline, CDR1 is MNHEY and CDR2 is SVGAGI.

The chain carries TRBV4-3 and TRBJ2-5; the D is unclear. V lost 0 bases to trimming and J lost 1 base, with 9 bases between them. Germline V gene sequence: CDR1 LGHNA, CDR2 YSLEER. This CDR3 spans 15 amino acids. In DNA, the CDR3 is TGCGCCAGCAGCCAAGATAAAGGACCCCAAGAGACCCAGTACTTC. Encoded protein: CASSQDKGPQETQYF.

The V gene is TRBV11-2, the J gene TRBJ1-1, with D maybe TRBD1 (5 bases). The CDR3 is made up of 15 amino acids. Germline V gene data show CDR1 as SGHAT and CDR2 as FQNNGV. The germline V and J ends were trimmed by 8 bases and 1 base, with 17 bases remaining between them. The CDR3, as DNA: TGTGCCAGCTCTAGGGGTGGGGTTGAGAACACTGAAGCTTTCTTT. This translates into CASSRGGVENTEAFF.

This rearrangement joins TRBV28 to TRBJ1-5; no definite D call. CDR1 and CDR2 (germline): MDHEN, SYDVKM. With 5 bases removed from V and 3 bases from J, the gap between germline ends came to 11 bases. This CDR3 is 14 amino acids long. The CDR3 protein is CASSPGRHNQPQHF. The CDR3 DNA reads TGTGCCAGCAGTCCCGGGAGACACAATCAGCCCCAGCATTTT.

The chain has TRBV6-2 or TRBV6-3 and TRBJ2-1, with D unclear. CDR3 length equals 13 residues. The germline V gene has CDR1 MNHEY and CDR2 SVGEGT. V was clipped by 6 bases and J by 10 bases, with 16 bases between them. The CDR3 nucleotides are TGTGCCAGCAGCAACCCCGGGCCCGAAGAGCAGTTCTTC. Translation: CASSNPGPEEQFF.

The genes are TRBV28 and TRBJ2-7; 11 bases fit TRBD2. J was trimmed by 7 bases and V by 3 bases; bases with no gene match: 8. This CDR3 spans 15 amino acids. Germline loops: CDR1 MDHEN, CDR2 SYDVKM. Here the CDR3 reads CASSFRLAGKKEQYF. The CDR3 nucleotides read TGTGCCAGCAGTTTCCGACTAGCGGGAAAGAAAGAGCAGTACTTC.

The chain employs TRBV5-6 and TRBJ1-4, with D perhaps TRBD1 (6 bases). The CDR3 extends over 17 amino acids. The germline V gene encodes CDR1 SGHDT and CDR2 YYEEEE. V was cut by 4 bases and J by 0 bases, with 16 bases left in between. This CDR3 is CASSPGQPISTNEKLFF. CDR3 nucleotides: TGTGCCAGCAGCCCTGGACAGCCAATATCAACTAATGAAAAACTGTTTTTT.

V and J are TRBV6-1 and TRBJ1-5; D uncertain. Germline assignment: CDR1 MNHNS and CDR2 SASEGT. The CDR3 sequence is 14 residues long. The germline V and J ends were trimmed by 2 bases and 3 bases, with 8 bases remaining between them. The CDR3 coding sequence is TGTGCCAGCAGTGAATTTGAACCCAATCAGCCCCAGCATTTT. Protein sequence: CASSEFEPNQPQHF.

This clone was picked up one time. The chain carries TRBV7-9 and TRBJ1-5; no firm D call. V gave up 0 bases and J gave up 5 bases, with 5 bases separating them. CDR1 is SEHNR, CDR2 FQNEAQ, per germline (reference sequence). The CDR3 runs to 13 residues. The CDR3 DNA follows: TGTGCCAGCAGCTTAGCCCTCCATCAGCCCCAGCATTTT. It translates to CASSLALHQPQHF. The whole variable domain, remainder taken from reference TRBV7-9 and TRBJ1-5, is DTGVSQNPRHKITKRGQNVTFRCDPISEHNRLYWYRQTLGQGPEFLTYFQNEAQLEKSRLLSDRFSAERPKGSFSTLEIQRTEQGDSAMYLCASSLALHQPQHFGDGTRLSIL.

V usage is TRBV29-1 and J usage is TRBJ1-1; the D is unclear. The length of the CDR3 is 14 residues. V shed 6 bases and J shed 0 bases, with 14 bases lying between them. Germline CDR1 SQVTM, CDR2 ANQGSEA. The CDR3 coding sequence is TGCAGCGTCCATGGACTTCGGGTGAACACTGAAGCTTTCTTT. It encodes CSVHGLRVNTEAFF.

The rearrangement links TRBV24-1 to TRBJ2-3, with 10 bases lining up with TRBD2. The CDR3 is 13 amino acids. Germline CDR1 and CDR2: KGHDR and SFDVKD. Trimming cost V 9 bases and J 8 bases; bases outside gene matches: 7. The CDR3 sequence: CATGTSAPPTQYF. As DNA, the CDR3 is TGTGCCACCGGGACTAGCGCCCCCCCTACGCAGTATTTT.

This sequence joins TRBV7-2 and TRBJ1-1; D is ambiguous. The V and J ends lost 3 bases and 0 bases respectively, with 5 bases between them. CDR1 is SGHTA, CDR2 FQGNSA, per germline. The CDR3 sequence is 13 residues long. CDR3 sequence (DNA): TGTGCCAGCAGCTTTACAATGAACACTGAAGCTTTCTTT. Protein product: CASSFTMNTEAFF.

This chain joins TRBV12-5 and TRBJ1-4; D unresolved. Germline assignment: CDR1 LGHNT and CDR2 FRNRAP. V was shortened by 2 bases and J by 5 bases, with 9 bases between the two germline ends. This CDR3 has 14 amino acids. In DNA, the CDR3 is TGTGCTAGTGGTTTGCCCAGCCCAAATGAAAAACTGTTTTTT. Translated, it gives CASGLPSPNEKLFF.

Only a few counts were recorded for this clone. The CDR3 coding sequence is TGTGCCAGCAGTTTGTACTCTGAAGCTTTCTTT. Translated, it gives CASSLYSEAFF. The chain couples TRBV12-3 or TRBV12-4 to TRBJ1-1; D not certain. The CDR3 contains 11 residues. V was trimmed by 3 bases and J by 6 bases, leaving 5 bases between them.

The CDR3 reads CAKTTGHGRNTEAFF. The CDR3 nucleotides are TGCGCCAAGACTACGGGACACGGAAGGAACACTGAAGCTTTCTTT. This chain links TRBV10-1 with TRBJ1-1; D may be TRBD1 (6 bases). Germline values: CDR1 WNHNN, CDR2 SYGVQD (reference sequence). The CDR3 extends over 15 amino acids. Deletions cut 10 bases from V and 1 base from J, with 19 bases between.

The table lists this clone with a few counts. The chain has TRBV3-1 (or the pseudogene TRBV3-2) and TRBJ2-7; D ambiguous. V was pared by 2 bases and J by 6 bases, with 14 bases between. CDR1 and CDR2 from the germline V gene are LGHDT and YNNKEL (reference sequence). The CDR3 runs 14 residues. CDR3 in DNA: TGTGCCAGCAGCCAATTTTTCACCGGTGGCGAGCAGTACTTC. It specifies CASSQFFTGGEQYF.

The chain joins TRBV29-1 to TRBJ2-1; possibly TRBD1 for D (6 bases). The CDR3 length is 18 residues. Trimming left V 4 bases short and J 9 bases short, with 31 bases between. Germline CDR1 SQVTM, CDR2 ANQGSEA. CDR3 nucleotides: TGCAGCGTTGTCGGCCCACAGTATGGGGGCGCGGTCAACGGTGAGCAGTTCTTC. It specifies CSVVGPQYGGAVNGEQFF.

CDR3 protein: CASSHWGETQYF. The CDR3 DNA reads TGTGCCAGCAGCCACTGGGGGGAGACCCAGTACTTC. The chain joins TRBV5-4 to TRBJ2-5, with D perhaps matching TRBD1 or TRBD2 (5 bases each). Trimming pared 4 bases from V and 5 bases from J, leaving 9 bases between. The CDR3 is made up of 12 amino acids. Germline values: CDR1 SGHNT, CDR2 YYREEE (reference sequence).

This clone came up a few times. This likely comes from a read error, as the CDR3 has no conserved phenylalanine or tryptophan at its end. Because the CDR3's place on the DNA is in doubt, the DNA is left out and the CDR3 is given as listed by TCRdb. The chain links TRBV11-1 to TRBJ2-7; the D segment call TRBD2 is taken from the table without a DNA check. Germline V CDR1 and CDR2: SGHAT, FQDESV (reference sequence). From its first to its last residue, the CDR3 has 10 amino acids. The CDR3 reads CASSLAAGRS.

The chain carries TRBV3-1 (or the pseudogene TRBV3-2) and TRBJ2-5; D is possibly TRBD1 (6 bases). The CDR3 contains 15 residues. The V gene's germline CDR1 is LGHDT and CDR2 YNNKEL (reference sequence). V dropped 4 bases and J dropped 2 bases, with 14 bases sitting between them. DNA of the CDR3: TGTGCCAGCAGCCCGACAGGAGCAGGGCAAGAGACCCAGTACTTC. This translates into CASSPTGAGQETQYF.

The V gene is TRBV6-6, the J gene TRBJ2-1; 11 bases fit TRBD2. The V and J ends lost 4 bases and 4 bases, in that order; junction bases with no gene match: 6. The CDR3 spans 16 residues. The germline V gene encodes CDR1 MNHNY and CDR2 SVGAGI (reference sequence). Written as DNA, the CDR3 is TGTGCCAGCAGTTCCCTACTAGCGGGAGCTTACAATGAGCAGTTCTTC. It specifies CASSSLLAGAYNEQFF.